The TCR beta chain described here comes from a study of blood T cell repertoires in COVID-19. The protocol was immunoSEQ multiplex PCR, while the TCRdb copy is restricted to in-frame clones and leaves out a portion. The sample carries approximately 200,000 clones, around 84% recorded once. In germline, CDR1 is SQVTM, CDR2 ANQGSEA. This CDR3 contains 16 residues. The V gene end was trimmed by 3 bases and the J gene end by 3 bases; junction bases not matched to a gene: 6. The chain employs TRBV29-1 and TRBJ2-1, with 12 bases identical to TRBD2. Material: peripheral blood. The source of this sequence is a man aged 50 or older who had recovered from COVID-19. The CDR3 DNA reads TGCAGCGTTGAGCGACTAGCGGGAGCCCGCTACAATGAGCAGTTCTTC. It codes for CSVERLAGARYNEQFF.